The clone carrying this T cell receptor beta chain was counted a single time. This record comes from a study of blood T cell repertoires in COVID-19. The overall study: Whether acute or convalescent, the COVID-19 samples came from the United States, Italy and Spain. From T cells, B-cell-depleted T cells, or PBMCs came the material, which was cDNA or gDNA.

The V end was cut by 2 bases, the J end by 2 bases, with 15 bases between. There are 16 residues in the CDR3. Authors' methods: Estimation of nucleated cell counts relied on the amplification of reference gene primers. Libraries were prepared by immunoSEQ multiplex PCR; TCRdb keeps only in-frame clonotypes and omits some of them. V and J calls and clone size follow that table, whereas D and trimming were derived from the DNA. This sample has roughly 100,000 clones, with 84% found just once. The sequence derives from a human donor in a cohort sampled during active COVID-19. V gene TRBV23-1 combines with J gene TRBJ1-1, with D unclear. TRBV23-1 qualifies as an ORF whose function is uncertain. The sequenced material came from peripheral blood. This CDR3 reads CASSQTRPGLNTEAFF. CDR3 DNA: TGCGCCAGCAGTCAAACTAGGCCGGGATTAAACACTGAAGCTTTCTTT.